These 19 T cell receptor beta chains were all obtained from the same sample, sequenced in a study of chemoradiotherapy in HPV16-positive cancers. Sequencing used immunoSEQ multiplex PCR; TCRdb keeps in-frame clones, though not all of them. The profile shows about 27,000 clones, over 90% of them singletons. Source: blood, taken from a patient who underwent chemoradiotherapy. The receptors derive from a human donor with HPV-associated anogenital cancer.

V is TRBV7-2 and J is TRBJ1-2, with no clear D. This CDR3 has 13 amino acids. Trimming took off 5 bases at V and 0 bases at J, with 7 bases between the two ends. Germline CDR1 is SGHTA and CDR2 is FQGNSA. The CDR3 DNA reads TGTGCCAGCAGCCTTGAGGCTAACTATGGCTACACCTTC. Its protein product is CASSLEANYGYTF.

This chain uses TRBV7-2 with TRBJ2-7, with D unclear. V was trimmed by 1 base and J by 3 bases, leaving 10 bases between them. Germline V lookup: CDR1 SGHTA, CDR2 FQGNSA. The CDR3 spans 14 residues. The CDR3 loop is CASSLGSTFYEQYF. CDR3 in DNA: TGTGCCAGCAGCTTAGGATCGACATTCTACGAGCAGTACTTC. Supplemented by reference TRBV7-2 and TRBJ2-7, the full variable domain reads GAGVSQSPSNKVTEKGKDVELRCDPISGHTALYWYRQSLGQGLEFLIYFQGNSAPDKSGLPSDRFSAERTGGSVSTLTIQRTQQEDSAVYLCASSLGSTFYEQYFGPGTRLTVT.

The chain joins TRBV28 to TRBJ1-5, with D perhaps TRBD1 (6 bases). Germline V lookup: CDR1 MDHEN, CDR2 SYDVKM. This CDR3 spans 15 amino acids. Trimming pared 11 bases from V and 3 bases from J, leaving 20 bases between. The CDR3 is CAGGGGFNNNQPQHF. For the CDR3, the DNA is TGTGCCGGGGGAGGGGGTTTCAATAACAATCAGCCCCAGCATTTT.

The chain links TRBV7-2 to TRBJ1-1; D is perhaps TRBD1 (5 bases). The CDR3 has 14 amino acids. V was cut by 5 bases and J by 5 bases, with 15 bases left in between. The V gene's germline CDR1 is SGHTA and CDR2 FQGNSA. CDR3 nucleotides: TGTGCCAGCAGCCCCCCGGGGACGGGGACTGAAGCTTTCTTT. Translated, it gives CASSPPGTGTEAFF.

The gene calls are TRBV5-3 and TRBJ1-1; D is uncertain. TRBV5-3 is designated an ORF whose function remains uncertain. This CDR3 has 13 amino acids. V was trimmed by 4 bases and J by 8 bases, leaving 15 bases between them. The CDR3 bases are TGTGCCAGAAGCCCCCCCGGCACGTCCGAAGCTTTCTTT. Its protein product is CARSPPGTSEAFF.

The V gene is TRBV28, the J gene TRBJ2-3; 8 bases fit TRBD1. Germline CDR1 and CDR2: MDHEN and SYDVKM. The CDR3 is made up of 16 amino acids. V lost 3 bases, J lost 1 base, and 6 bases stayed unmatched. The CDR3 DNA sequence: TGTGCCAGCAGTTTTTCTGGGACAGGACGCACAGATACGCAGTATTTT. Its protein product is CASSFSGTGRTDTQYF.

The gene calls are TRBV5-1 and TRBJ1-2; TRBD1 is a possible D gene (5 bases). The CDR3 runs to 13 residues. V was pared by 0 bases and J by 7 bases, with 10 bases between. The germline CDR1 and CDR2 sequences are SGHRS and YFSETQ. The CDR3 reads CASSLEGAGGYTF. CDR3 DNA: TGCGCCAGCAGCTTGGAAGGGGCGGGTGGCTACACCTTC.

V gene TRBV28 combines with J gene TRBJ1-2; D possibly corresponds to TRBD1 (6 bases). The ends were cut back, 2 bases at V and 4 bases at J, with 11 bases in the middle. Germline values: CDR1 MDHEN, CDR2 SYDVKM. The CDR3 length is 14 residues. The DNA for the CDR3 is TGTGCCAGCAGTTTAATGGGGGCTGGCTATGGCTACACCTTC. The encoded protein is CASSLMGAGYGYTF.

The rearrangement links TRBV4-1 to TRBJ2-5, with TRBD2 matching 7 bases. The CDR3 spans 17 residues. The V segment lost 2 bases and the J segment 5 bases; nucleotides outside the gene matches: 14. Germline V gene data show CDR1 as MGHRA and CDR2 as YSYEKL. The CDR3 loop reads CASSQKSALWGGETQYF. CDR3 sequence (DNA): TGCGCCAGCAGCCAAAAGTCGGCTCTGTGGGGGGGGGAGACCCAGTACTTC.

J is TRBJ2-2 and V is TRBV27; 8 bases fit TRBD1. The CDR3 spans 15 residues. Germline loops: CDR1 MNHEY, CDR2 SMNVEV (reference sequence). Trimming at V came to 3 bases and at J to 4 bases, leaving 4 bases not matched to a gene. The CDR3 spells CASSFGTGFTGELFF. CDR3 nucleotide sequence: TGTGCCAGCAGTTTCGGGACAGGTTTCACCGGGGAGCTGTTTTTT.

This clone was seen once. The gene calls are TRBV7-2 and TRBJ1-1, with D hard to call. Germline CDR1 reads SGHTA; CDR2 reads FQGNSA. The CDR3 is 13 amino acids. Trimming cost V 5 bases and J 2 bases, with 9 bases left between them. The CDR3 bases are TGTGCCAGCAGCCCAAGATCTAACACTGAAGCTTTCTTT. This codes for CASSPRSNTEAFF.

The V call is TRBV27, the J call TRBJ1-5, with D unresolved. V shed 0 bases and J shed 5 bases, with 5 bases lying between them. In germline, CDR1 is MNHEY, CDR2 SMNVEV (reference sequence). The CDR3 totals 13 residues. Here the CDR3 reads CASSLSSDQPQHF. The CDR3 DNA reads TGTGCCAGCAGTTTATCGAGTGATCAGCCCCAGCATTTT.

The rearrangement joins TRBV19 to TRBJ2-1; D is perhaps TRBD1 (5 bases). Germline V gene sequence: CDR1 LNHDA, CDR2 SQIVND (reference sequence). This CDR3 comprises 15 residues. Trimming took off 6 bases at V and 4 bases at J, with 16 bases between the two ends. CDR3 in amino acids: CASSPRDYGYNEQFF. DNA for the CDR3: TGTGCCAGTAGCCCCAGGGATTATGGTTACAATGAGCAGTTCTTC.

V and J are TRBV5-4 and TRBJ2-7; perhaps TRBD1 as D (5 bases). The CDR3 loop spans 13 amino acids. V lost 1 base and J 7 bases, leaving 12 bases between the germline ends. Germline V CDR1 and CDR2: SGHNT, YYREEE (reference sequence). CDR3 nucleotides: TGTGCCAGCAGCTTGAGGGGTCCCCCAGAGCAGTACTTC. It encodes CASSLRGPPEQYF.

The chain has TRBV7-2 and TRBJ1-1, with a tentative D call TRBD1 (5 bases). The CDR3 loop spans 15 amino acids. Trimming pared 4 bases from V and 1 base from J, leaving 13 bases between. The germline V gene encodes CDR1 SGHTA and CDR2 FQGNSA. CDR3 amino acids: CASSSPGSTNTEAFF. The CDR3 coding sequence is TGTGCCAGCAGCTCTCCAGGGTCTACGAACACTGAAGCTTTCTTT.

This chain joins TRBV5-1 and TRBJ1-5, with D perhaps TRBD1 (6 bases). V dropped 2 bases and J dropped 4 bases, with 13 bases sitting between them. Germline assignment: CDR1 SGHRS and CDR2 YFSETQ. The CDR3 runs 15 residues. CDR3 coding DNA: TGCGCCAGCAGCTTTGGGGACACTACTAATCAGCCCCAGCATTTT. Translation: CASSFGDTTNQPQHF.

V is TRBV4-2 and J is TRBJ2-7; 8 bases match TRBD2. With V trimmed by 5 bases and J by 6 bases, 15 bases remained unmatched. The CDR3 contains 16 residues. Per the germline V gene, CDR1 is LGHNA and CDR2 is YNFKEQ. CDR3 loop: CASSSTRGLAFREQYF. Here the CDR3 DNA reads TGTGCCAGCAGCTCGACCCGAGGACTAGCTTTTCGCGAGCAGTACTTC.

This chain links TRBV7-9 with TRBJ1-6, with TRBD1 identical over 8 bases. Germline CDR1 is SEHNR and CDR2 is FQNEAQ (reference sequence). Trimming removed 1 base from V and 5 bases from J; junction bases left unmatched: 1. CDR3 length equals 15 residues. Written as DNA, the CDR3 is TGTGCCAGCAGCTTAGAGGACAGGGATAATTCACCCCTCCACTTT. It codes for CASSLEDRDNSPLHF. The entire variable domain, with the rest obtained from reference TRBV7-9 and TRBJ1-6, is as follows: DTGVSQNPRHKITKRGQNVTFRCDPISEHNRLYWYRQTLGQGPEFLTYFQNEAQLEKSRLLSDRFSAERPKGSFSTLEIQRTEQGDSAMYLCASSLEDRDNSPLHFGNGTRLTVT.

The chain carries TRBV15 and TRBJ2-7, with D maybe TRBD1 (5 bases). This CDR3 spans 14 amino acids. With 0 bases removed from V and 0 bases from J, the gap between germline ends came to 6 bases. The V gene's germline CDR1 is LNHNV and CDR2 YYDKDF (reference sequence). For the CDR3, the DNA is TGTGCCACCAGCAGAGAAAGGGGCTCCTACGAGCAGTACTTC. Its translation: CATSRERGSYEQYF.